This is a list of T cell receptor beta chains from one sample in a study of control samples from healthy donors and cancer patients. TCRdb keeps only in-frame clones here, not all; method: immunoSEQ multiplex PCR. The sample includes some 410,000 clones, 75% to 95% of them seen just once. Sequencing was carried out using PBMCs. The source is a man aged 35 to 55 with head and neck cancer. The CDR3 runs from the conserved cysteine through the conserved F or W. The D gene is left open where the match is weak. Size is omitted from some rows. Given values are once, few, many or a class for expanded clones.

D	J	V	size	DNA	CDR3
TRBD2	TRBJ2-7	TRBV7-2	once	TGTGCCAGCAGCTTAGGTCTAGCGGGGTCCTACGAGCAGTACTTC	CASSLGLAGSYEQYF
.	TRBJ1-2	TRBV28	.	TGTGCCAGCAGTTTATTGGTCGGAAACTATGGCTACACCTTC	CASSLLVGNYGYTF
.	TRBJ1-5	TRBV5-6	.	TGTGCCAGCAGCTTGGGCAATCAGCCCCAGCATTTT	CASSLGNQPQHF
TRBD1	TRBJ2-7	TRBV11-3	.	TGTGCCAGCAGCCGCTGGGACAGCTACGAGCAGTACTTC	CASSRWDSYEQYF
.	TRBJ1-2	TRBV6-1	.	TGTGCCAGCAGTGAAGGGTTTCGGGCCAACTATGGCTACACCTTC	CASSEGFRANYGYTF
.	TRBJ1-5	TRBV15	few	TGTGCCACCAGCCGAACGACAGGTGGAGGTCAGCCCCAGCATTTT	CATSRTTGGGQPQHF
TRBD1	TRBJ2-7	TRBV5-4	.	TGTGCCAGCAGCCGCGGACAGGGGGCCAACTACGAGCAGTACTTC	CASSRGQGANYEQYF
.	TRBJ2-1	TRBV10-1	.	TGCGCCAGCAGTGAGGGCGCAGCAGGGGCCCCCCAGTTCTTC	CASSEGAAGAPQFF
TRBD1	TRBJ1-1	TRBV3-1/TRBV3-2	.	TGTGCCAGCAGCCAATCCTGGACAGGGTCCTTGCACACTGAAGCTTTCTTT	CASSQSWTGSLHTEAFF
.	TRBJ2-2	TRBV5-1	.	TGCGCCAGCAGCTTAGGGGGACCCACCGGGGAGCTGTTTTTT	CASSLGGPTGELFF
.	TRBJ1-2	TRBV7-2	.	TGTGCCAGCAGCTTAGGTCCGGATGGCTACACCTTC	CASSLGPDGYTF
.	TRBJ1-1	TRBV27	.	TGTGCCAGCAGGCGACAGGTGGGTACTGAAGCTTTCTTT	CASRRQVGTEAFF
.	TRBJ1-1	TRBV14	.	TGTGCCAGCAGCCAAGTCGCCTCAGATCCGCGGCTGGCTGGTTTCTTT	CASSQVASDPRLAGFF
TRBD2	TRBJ2-7	TRBV12-5	.	TGTGCTAGTGGCGCCGGGACTAGCTTCTCCTACGAGCAGTACTTC	CASGAGTSFSYEQYF
TRBD1	TRBJ1-2	TRBV28	.	TGTGCCAGCAGGGGGGGACAGGGGTTCTACACCTTC	CASRGGQGFYTF
.	TRBJ1-1	TRBV27	.	TGTGCCAGCAGTTTATATGGCAGGGCTGTTATGAACACTGAAGCTTTCTTT	CASSLYGRAVMNTEAFF
TRBD1	TRBJ1-2	TRBV5-8	.	TGTGCCAGCAGCTATTCCTTCACAGGGGGCGGCTATGGCTACACCTTC	CASSYSFTGGGYGYTF
.	TRBJ1-1	TRBV19	.	TGTGCCAGTAGTATAGGGGAAGTCGAAGCTTTCTTT	CASSIGEVEAFF
TRBD2	TRBJ2-7	TRBV19	.	TGTGCCAGTAGTATCCTAGCGGGAGACTCCTACGAGCAGTACTTC	CASSILAGDSYEQYF
.	TRBJ2-1	TRBV5-1	.	TGCGCCAGCAGCTTGGCGGGTGGACAGCTCGGGATCAATGAGCAGTTCTTC	CASSLAGGQLGINEQFF
TRBD2	TRBJ2-2	TRBV28	.	TGTGCCAGCAGTCCCTCCCTCACGGGAGGTCGCACCGGGGAGCTGTTTTTT	CASSPSLTGGRTGELFF
.	TRBJ2-7	TRBV6-5	.	TGTGCCAGCACCTGGAGGGGGAGGCCCCCGTCCGAGCAGTACTTC	CASTWRGRPPSEQYF
.	TRBJ1-5	TRBV28	once	TGTGCCAGCAGGTCACCCCCCTCAGGACATCCCCAGCATTTT	CASRSPPSGHPQHF
.	TRBJ2-7	TRBV6-1	.	TGTGCCAGCAGTGAGGAAGGAGGGCTGTTTTCCGGGCAGTACTTC	CASSEEGGLFSGQYF
.	TRBJ1-4	TRBV19	.	TGTGCCAGTAGTAAATACAGGGTCTCTAATGAAAAACTGTTTTTT	CASSKYRVSNEKLFF
TRBD1	TRBJ2-1	TRBV6-5	.	TGTGCCAGCAGTTTGGACAGGGGGCAGTACAATGAGCAGTTCTTC	CASSLDRGQYNEQFF
.	TRBJ1-5	TRBV27	.	TGTGCCAGCCAACACTCCGGCAATCAGCCCCAGCATTTT	CASQHSGNQPQHF
TRBD1	TRBJ2-6	TRBV15	.	TGTGCCACCAGCCCGACAGGGCCCTCTGGGGCCAACGTCCTGACTTTC	CATSPTGPSGANVLTF
.	TRBJ1-5	TRBV27	.	TGTGCCAGCAGGTCGGGGGGCGGTCAGCCCCAGCATTTT	CASRSGGGQPQHF
TRBD1	TRBJ2-7	TRBV19	.	TGTGCCAGTAGTAGGGCCGGGACAGGGCTTCAGGATCGCGAGCAGTACTTC	CASSRAGTGLQDREQYF
.	TRBJ1-1	TRBV7-9	.	TGTGCCAGCAGCTTAGTGGTTTTCAGGGAGAACACTGAAGCTTTCTTT	CASSLVVFRENTEAFF
.	TRBJ2-7	TRBV6-5	.	TGTGCCAGCAGTTACGTCGGTTTAGGGAAAGCCTACGAGCAGTACTTC	CASSYVGLGKAYEQYF
TRBD2	TRBJ2-7	TRBV2	.	TGTGCCAGCAGGCGAGCGGGGGATTCCTACGAGCAGTACTTC	CASRRAGDSYEQYF
.	TRBJ2-1	TRBV11-1	.	TGTGCCAGCAGCTTAGGGGACACCTACAATGAGCAGTTCTTC	CASSLGDTYNEQFF
TRBD2	TRBJ2-7	TRBV10-1	.	TGCGCCAGCAGTGAGTCGCGGACTAGCGGGAACTACGAGCAGTACTTC	CASSESRTSGNYEQYF
TRBD1	TRBJ2-7	TRBV11-2	.	TGTGCCAGCAGCTTGGGGACAGGGGGCTACGAGCAGTACTTC	CASSLGTGGYEQYF
.	TRBJ1-1	TRBV3-1/TRBV3-2	few	TGTGCCAGCAGCCAAGGATCCGCACTGAACACTGAAGCTTTCTTT	CASSQGSALNTEAFF
.	TRBJ2-5	TRBV7-9	many	TGTGCCAGCAGCTTAAGTTCTATCGCGGAGACCCAGTACTTC	CASSLSSIAETQYF
.	TRBJ2-3	TRBV5-4	.	TGTGCCAGCAGCTCGGACAGTTCGCAGTATTTT	CASSSDSSQYF
.	TRBJ1-2	TRBV3-1/TRBV3-2	.	TGTGCCAGCAGCCCGCCCCGTTCGTCCCGCGCTAACTATGGCTACACCTTC	CASSPPRSSRANYGYTF
TRBD2	TRBJ2-3	TRBV24-1	few	TGTGCCATGAGAGGGCCAGGGAGGGTTTTTAGCACAGATACGCAGTATTTT	CAMRGPGRVFSTDTQYF
TRBD1	TRBJ1-1	TRBV9	.	TGTGCCAGCAGCTCCGGGACAGGGCGCACTGAAGCTTTCTTT	CASSSGTGRTEAFF
TRBD1	TRBJ1-5	TRBV28	many	TGTGCCAGCAGCCTAGGACAGGGTTCGGGCAATCAGCCCCAGCATTTT	CASSLGQGSGNQPQHF
.	TRBJ1-4	TRBV3-1/TRBV3-2	few	TGTGCCAGCAGCCAAGAGCGAGACAGCGGTGAAAAACTGTTTTTT	CASSQERDSGEKLFF
TRBD2	TRBJ2-1	TRBV27	.	TGTGCCAGCACTCGTCTAGCGGGATACAATGAGCAGTTCTTC	CASTRLAGYNEQFF
TRBD1	TRBJ1-5	TRBV6-6	.	TGTGCCAGCAGTCCTTGGACAGGCCACTATAGCAATCAGCCCCAGCATTTT	CASSPWTGHYSNQPQHF
.	TRBJ1-2	TRBV12-5	.	TGTGCTAGTGGGTTACAGGGAGACTATGGCTACACCTTC	CASGLQGDYGYTF